Below, 9 T cell receptor beta chains from the same sample are listed, as sequenced in a study of OX40 agonist ivuxolimab in advanced cancers. Clones were read by immunoSEQ multiplex PCR, and TCRdb kept only the in-frame ones, dropping some. The profile shows about 70,000 clones, 70% to 90% of them singletons. The specimen was CD4+ or CD8+ T cells sorted from blood, collected in a trial of the OX40 agonist ivuxolimab. The receptors come from an adult with an advanced solid tumor such as melanoma, head and neck, liver or kidney cancer.

The rearrangement uses TRBV11-2 and TRBJ1-6; D possibly corresponds to TRBD1 (5 bases). V was cut by 8 bases and J by 4 bases, with 15 bases left in between. Germline V lookup: CDR1 SGHAT, CDR2 FQNNGV. This CDR3 has 15 amino acids. CDR3: CASAGGTPYNSPLHF. DNA for the CDR3: TGTGCCAGCGCTGGGGGGACCCCTTATAATTCACCCCTCCACTTT.

This chain joins TRBV29-1 and TRBJ1-1; no clear D gene. The germline CDR1 and CDR2 sequences are SQVTM and ANQGSEA. This CDR3 has 10 residues. V was cut by 7 bases and J by 2 bases, with 5 bases left in between. The CDR3 protein is CSGHNTEAFF. CDR3 nucleotides: TGCAGCGGGCACAACACTGAAGCTTTCTTT. The full variable domain, completed using reference TRBV29-1 and TRBJ1-1, is SAVISQKPSRDICQRGTSLTIQCQVDSQVTMMFWYRQQPGQSLTLIATANQGSEATYESGFVIDKFPISRPNLTFSTLTVSNMSPEDSSIYLCSGHNTEAFFGQGTRLTVV.

The V and J genes are TRBV19 and TRBJ2-2; 8 bases line up with TRBD1. The CDR3 runs 13 residues. The germline gives CDR1 LNHDA, CDR2 SQIVND (reference sequence). Losses at the gene ends were 6 bases for V and 6 bases for J; bases not matched to a gene: 3. The CDR3 loop reads CASSRTGSGELFF. CDR3 bases: TGTGCCAGTAGCAGGACAGGGTCCGGGGAGCTGTTTTTT.

J is TRBJ2-3 and V is TRBV7-2, with 10 bases fitting TRBD2. The CDR3 runs to 15 residues. Germline CDR1 reads SGHTA; CDR2 reads FQGNSA. V shed 3 bases and J 6 bases; nucleotides not matched to a gene: 6. For the CDR3, the DNA is TGTGCCAGCAGCTTTACCGGGACTAGCGTGGATACGCAGTATTTT. Protein: CASSFTGTSVDTQYF.

This clone was counted only a few times. V is TRBV18 and J is TRBJ1-5; unclear D gene. Per germline, CDR1 KGHSH and CDR2 LQKENI. The CDR3 has 13 amino acids. Trimming removed 8 bases from V and 0 bases from J, with 8 bases in between. The CDR3 region has the DNA TGTGCCAGCCCGACCGATAGCAATCAGCCCCAGCATTTT. Translated: CASPTDSNQPQHF. The full variable domain, rest sourced from reference TRBV18 and TRBJ1-5, is NAGVMQNPRHLVRRRGQEARLRCSPMKGHSHVYWYRQLPEEGLKFMVYLQKENIIDESGMPKERFSAEFPKEGPSILRIQQVVRGDSAAYFCASPTDSNQPQHFGDGTRLSIL.

The count of this clone is one. The CDR3 protein is CASSPPGELFF. CDR3 sequence (DNA): TGTGCCAGCAGCCCCCCCGGGGAGCTGTTTTTT. The V call is TRBV5-8, the J call TRBJ2-2; D not certain. This CDR3 region has 11 residues. Deletions cut 4 bases from V and 6 bases from J, with 4 bases between. Per the germline V gene, CDR1 is SGHTS and CDR2 is YDEGEE.

This chain connects TRBV15 to TRBJ2-7, with TRBD2 identical over 8 bases. CDR1 and CDR2 from the germline V gene are LNHNV and YYDKDF (reference sequence). V shed 5 bases, J shed 9 bases, and the junction held 12 bases outside the gene matches. This CDR3 has 14 amino acids. CDR3 protein: CATSPRGGSDGQYF. The CDR3 coding sequence is TGTGCCACCAGCCCTCGGGGGGGCAGCGACGGGCAGTACTTC. The full variable domain, its missing parts supplied by reference TRBV15 and TRBJ2-7, is DAMVIQNPRYQVTQFGKPVTLSCSQTLNHNVMYWYQQKSSQAPKLLFHYYDKDFNNEADTPDNFQSRRPNTSFCFLDIRSPGLGDTAMYLCATSPRGGSDGQYFGPGTRLTVT.

This clone was seen a single time. This chain uses TRBV5-4 with TRBJ2-7; 7 nucleotides line up with TRBD1. CDR3 length: 14 residues. Germline V gene data show CDR1 as SGHNT and CDR2 as YYREEE (reference sequence). The V gene end was trimmed by 4 bases and the J gene end by 4 bases; junction bases not matched to a gene: 8. Written as DNA, the CDR3 is TGTGCCAGCAGCCAGCCCGGGACAGATTACGAGCAGTACTTC. This encodes CASSQPGTDYEQYF.

The chain combines TRBV15 with TRBJ2-1; 8 bases align to TRBD1. The junction had 9 bases not matched to a gene; V was cut back by 3 bases and J by 5 bases. CDR1 and CDR2 from the germline V gene are LNHNV and YYDKDF (reference sequence). The CDR3 spans 16 residues. Written as DNA, the CDR3 is TGTGCCACCAGCAGTCCAGACAGGGGTGTGGACAATGAGCAGTTCTTC. It encodes CATSSPDRGVDNEQFF.